The rows below give T cell receptor beta chains drawn from one sample of a study of cytotoxic CD8 clonotypes in ibrutinib-treated CLL. TCRdb's copy holds only in-frame clones and misses some; the assay was immunoSEQ multiplex PCR. The data contain some 130,000 clones, 80% to 90% of them seen just once; the ten biggest clones take up around 2%. The source material was PBMCs, sampled after 24 months of ibrutinib treatment. The receptors were sampled from a human donor with chronic lymphocytic leukemia. CDR3s include the opening cysteine and the closing phenylalanine or tryptophan. A D gene is named only where the DNA matches it firmly. Clone size is not always given. Where it is, it says once, few, many or a class for expanded clones.

>TRBV18|once|.|TRBJ1-5
CASSVQVNQPQHF
TGTGCCAGCTCAGTTCAGGTCAATCAGCCCCAGCATTTT
>TRBV15|.|.|TRBJ1-5
CATSREWGDSNQPQHF
TGTGCCACCAGCAGAGAATGGGGAGATAGCAATCAGCCCCAGCATTTT
>TRBV18|.|.|TRBJ1-1
CASSPAGTGHTEAFF
TGTGCCAGCTCACCAGCAGGTACGGGGCACACTGAAGCTTTCTTT
>TRBV5-1|.|TRBD1|TRBJ2-5
CASSSTSGTGKETQYF
TGCGCCAGCAGCTCAACTTCCGGGACAGGGAAGGAGACCCAGTACTTC
>TRBV5-1|.|TRBD2|TRBJ2-5
CASSLGRGGETQYF
TGCGCCAGCAGCTTGGGTCGGGGAGGGGAGACCCAGTACTTC
>TRBV2|.|TRBD1|TRBJ1-2
CASIEQGLGYGYTF
TGTGCCAGCATCGAACAGGGGCTGGGCTATGGCTACACCTTC
>TRBV4-1|.|.|TRBJ1-6
CASSQVIQRNSPLHF
TGCGCCAGCAGCCAAGTAATCCAGAGAAATTCACCCCTCCACTTT
>TRBV28|.|.|TRBJ1-5
CASSPGPKSNQPQHF
TGTGCCAGCAGTCCCGGGCCGAAGAGCAATCAGCCCCAGCATTTT
>TRBV10-3|.|.|TRBJ2-7
CATQLVIASYEQYF
TGTGCCACCCAGCTCGTTATAGCCAGCTACGAGCAGTACTTC
>TRBV5-6|few|.|TRBJ1-1
CASTPMGMNTEAFF
TGTGCCAGCACCCCGATGGGGATGAACACTGAAGCTTTCTTT
>TRBV5-1|.|.|TRBJ2-2
CASSSGGYNTGELFF
TGCGCCAGCAGCTCGGGGGGCTACAACACCGGGGAGCTGTTTTTT
>TRBV7-2|.|.|TRBJ1-1
CASSNEGVHAKAFF
TGTGCCAGCAGCAACGAAGGGGTACATGCTAAGGCTTTCTTT
>TRBV28|.|.|TRBJ1-1
CASSSYDSLTEAFF
TGTGCCAGCAGTTCCTACGACAGTCTCACTGAAGCTTTCTTT
>TRBV5-4|.|TRBD1|TRBJ2-3
CASRSYRGRTDTQYF
TGTGCCAGCAGGTCCTACAGGGGGAGGACAGATACGCAGTATTTT
>TRBV28|.|.|TRBJ1-2
CASSPPQSSGGYTF
TGTGCCAGCAGTCCCCCACAGTCCTCGGGGGGCTACACCTTC
>TRBV19|.|.|TRBJ1-2
CASSGRSYGYTF
TGTGCCAGTAGTGGTCGCAGTTATGGCTACACCTTC
>TRBV11-1|once|.|TRBJ1-1
CASSLVALNTEAFF
TGTGCCAGCAGCTTAGTCGCCCTGAACACTGAAGCTTTCTTT
>TRBV7-2|.|.|TRBJ1-2
CASSLGRGPPIYGYTF
TGTGCCAGCAGCTTAGGGCGAGGACCCCCGATCTATGGCTACACCTTC
>TRBV7-2|.|TRBD1|TRBJ2-5
CASSFLVGTGGETQYF
TGTGCCAGCAGCTTCTTAGTCGGGACAGGGGGAGAGACCCAGTACTTC
>TRBV7-2|.|TRBD2|TRBJ2-3
CASSFGGAGVTDTQYF
TGTGCCAGCAGCTTCGGGGGGGCCGGAGTTACAGATACGCAGTATTTT
>TRBV19|.|.|TRBJ1-2
CASSIPGQSRGGYTF
TGTGCCAGTAGTATACCCGGCCAGAGTAGAGGTGGCTACACCTTC
>TRBV7-9|.|TRBD1|TRBJ2-3
CASSLGTGSARTDTQYF
TGTGCCAGCAGCTTAGGGACAGGGTCGGCGAGGACAGATACGCAGTATTTT
>TRBV18|once|.|TRBJ1-1
CASSPPLNTEAFF
TGTGCCAGCTCACCACCCTTGAACACTGAAGCTTTCTTT
>TRBV28|.|.|TRBJ2-6
CASREAGANVLTF
TGTGCCAGCAGGGAAGCTGGGGCCAACGTCCTGACTTTC
>TRBV2|.|TRBD1|TRBJ2-6
CASSPLTGGTGANVLTF
TGTGCCAGCAGCCCCTTGACAGGGGGTACTGGGGCCAACGTCCTGACTTTC
>TRBV11-2|.|.|TRBJ2-2
CASSLVPGTNTGELFF
TGTGCCAGCAGCTTAGTTCCGGGGACGAACACCGGGGAGCTGTTTTTT
>TRBV11-2|.|.|TRBJ1-3
CASSIDSTRGNTIYF
TGTGCCAGCAGCATCGATTCTACGAGGGGAAACACCATATATTTT
>TRBV5-1|few|.|TRBJ2-5
CASSGGQETQYF
TGCGCCAGCAGCGGCGGCCAAGAGACCCAGTACTTC
>TRBV28|.|TRBD2|TRBJ2-7
CASSSSGASSYEQYF
TGTGCCAGCAGCTCTAGCGGGGCAAGCTCCTACGAGCAGTACTTC
>TRBV4-1|.|.|TRBJ2-2
CASSQGLMNTGELFF
TGCGCCAGCAGCCAAGGCCTGATGAACACCGGGGAGCTGTTTTTT
>TRBV18|.|TRBD1|TRBJ2-7
CASSMLGQGREQYF
TGTGCCAGCTCAATGTTGGGACAGGGACGCGAGCAGTACTTC
>TRBV6-6|.|TRBD1|TRBJ2-7
CASRDRQGDMYEQYF
TGTGCCAGCAGGGACCGACAGGGGGACATGTACGAGCAGTACTTC
>TRBV2|.|.|TRBJ2-6
CASSEVPRGGANVLTF
TGTGCCAGCAGTGAAGTGCCTCGGGGAGGGGCCAACGTCCTGACTTTC
>TRBV4-2|few|.|TRBJ1-5
CASRTGNEPQHF
TGTGCCAGCCGAACAGGGAATGAGCCCCAGCATTTT
>TRBV7-6|.|.|TRBJ2-7
CASSSSDRYEQYF
TGTGCCAGCAGCTCTTCGGACCGTTACGAGCAGTACTTC
>TRBV2|once|.|TRBJ1-1
CASKRMNTEAFF
TGTGCCAGCAAAAGGATGAACACTGAAGCTTTCTTT
>TRBV11-2|.|.|TRBJ1-4
CASSPERVVEKLFF
TGTGCCAGCAGCCCCGAGAGGGTGGTCGAAAAACTGTTTTTT
>TRBV5-1|.|.|TRBJ2-5
CASSSGQKETQYF
TGCGCCAGCAGCTCTGGACAGAAAGAGACCCAGTACTTC
>TRBV5-1|few|.|TRBJ1-1
CASSSKGGIADTEAFF
TGCGCCAGCAGCTCTAAAGGGGGAATTGCGGACACTGAAGCTTTCTTT